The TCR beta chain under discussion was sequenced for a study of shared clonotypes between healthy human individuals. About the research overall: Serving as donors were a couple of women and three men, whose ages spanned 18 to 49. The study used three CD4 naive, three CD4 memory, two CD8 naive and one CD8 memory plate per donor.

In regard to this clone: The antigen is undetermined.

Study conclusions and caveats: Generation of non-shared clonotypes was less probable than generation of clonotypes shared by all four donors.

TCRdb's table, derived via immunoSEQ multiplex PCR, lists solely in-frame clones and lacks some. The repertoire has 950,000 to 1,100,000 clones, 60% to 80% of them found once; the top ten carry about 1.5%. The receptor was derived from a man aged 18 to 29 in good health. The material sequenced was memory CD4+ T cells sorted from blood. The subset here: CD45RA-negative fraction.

In DNA, the CDR3 is TGTGCCAGCAGCCCCGGACTAGCGACGAGTGTGTACTTC. It codes for CASSPGLATSVYF. V and J are TRBV7-2 and TRBJ2-7; the match to TRBD2 covers 9 bases. CDR1 and CDR2 (germline): SGHTA, FQGNSA. Trimming took 5 bases from V and 12 from J; bases not matched to a gene: 11. This CDR3 has 13 amino acids.